This T cell receptor (beta chain) was observed in a study of shared clonotypes between healthy human individuals. For the study at large: The plates for each donor numbered three CD4 naive, three CD4 memory, two CD8 naive and one CD8 memory. Findings and caveats of the study: Naive subsets generally had larger estimated richness than memory subsets. Depth was large, yet rarefaction showed that sorted-subset sequencing was incomplete.

Losses at the gene ends were 0 bases for V and 2 bases for J; bases not matched to a gene: 7. Per the germline V gene, CDR1 is SGHRS and CDR2 is YFSETQ. The CDR3 loop spans 16 amino acids. Deep was the level at which the assay was run. The method was immunoSEQ multiplex PCR; TCRdb's version includes in-frame clones alone and lacks a portion of them. The sample lists millions of clones, 85% to 95% occurring once. With respect to this clone: Antigen: not known.

The TCR was taken from a man aged 18 to 29 in good health. The genes are TRBV5-1 and TRBJ2-5; TRBD2 aligns across 7 bases. Sequencing was carried out using naive CD4+ T cells sorted from blood. The subset was: CD45RA+ positively selected. The CDR3 DNA sequence: TGCGCCAGCAGCTTGGCCGGAGCGGGACCACAAGAGACCCAGTACTTC. Encoded protein: CASSLAGAGPQETQYF. The variable domain in full, completed from reference TRBV5-1 and TRBJ2-5, reads KAGVTQTPRYLIKTRGQQVTLSCSPISGHRSVSWYQQTPGQGLQFLFEYFSETQRNKGNFPGRFSGRQFSNSRSEMNVSTLELGDSALYLCASSLAGAGPQETQYFGPGTRLLVL.